This TCR beta chain was captured in a study of beta chain features in type 1 diabetes. Whole-study context: Patients shared similar age, gender and cell yields with healthy donors. Study-wide results and caveats: In these data, an HLA type influence on TCRB rearrangement remained unresolved. PCR may have favored shorter templates equally in patients and controls. Within patients, naive, central memory and Treg TCRB repertoires seemed more similar than within healthy donors.

With regard to this clone: Its antigen is unidentified.

The investigators reverse transcribed all of the isolated RNA, so they sequenced expressed TCRB transcripts. The assay was immunoSEQ multiplex PCR, and TCRdb's table has in-frame clones only and misses some. The sample holds 860,000 or so clones; under 20% are singletons and the top ten take 0.02% to 0.025%. Deletions cut 4 bases from V and 5 bases from J, with 8 bases between. The CDR3 loop spans 11 amino acids. Germline V gene sequence: CDR1 SQVTM, CDR2 ANQGSEA. What was sequenced was naive CD4+ T cells from blood. The chain is built from TRBV29-1 and TRBJ2-5; D is ambiguous. This sequence originates from a woman younger than 35 in good health. CDR3 sequence reads: CSVGETETQYF. The CDR3 nucleotides are TGCAGCGTTGGTGAAACGGAGACCCAGTACTTC.